These 16 T cell receptor beta chains were sequenced from one sample in a study of T cells in Graves' hyperthyroidism and ophthalmopathy. The CDR3 regions of TCR beta were amplified from RNA transcripts. The TCR CDR3 first-round RT-PCR relied on the HTBI primer set. TCRdb passed the multiplex PCR reads through MiXCR, listing each CDR3 protein once. The sample carries about 520,000 distinct CDR3 sequences, roughly a quarter recorded once. The sequenced material came from blood. These receptors originate from a woman aged 25 to 39 with Graves' ophthalmopathy.

The chain uses TRBV5-1 and TRBJ1-1; a possible D gene is TRBD1 (5 bases). V was clipped by 7 bases and J by 1 base, with 14 bases between them. The CDR3 totals 14 residues. The germline V gene has CDR1 SGHRS and CDR2 YFSETQ. This CDR3 is CASCSGTANTEAFF. DNA of the CDR3: TGCGCCAGCTGCTCCGGGACGGCGAACACTGAAGCTTTCTTT.

V and J are TRBV2 and TRBJ2-5; TRBD1 matches 10 bases. V shed 6 bases and J 2 bases; nucleotides not matched to a gene: 9. The CDR3 has 16 amino acids. CDR1 and CDR2 from the germline V gene are SNHLY and FYNNEI. CDR3 sequence: CASSAGQGNGQETQYF. The CDR3 DNA reads TGTGCCAGCAGCGCGGGACAGGGGAATGGTCAAGAGACCCAGTACTTC.

Ten or more counts support this clonotype. The rearrangement uses TRBV19 and TRBJ1-1; weak D call: TRBD1 (5 bases). Trimming removed 5 bases from V and 12 bases from J, with 19 bases in between. The CDR3 is 13 residues long. Looked up from germline, CDR1 is LNHDA and CDR2 is SQIVND (reference sequence). In DNA form, the CDR3 reads TGTGCCAGTAGTTCATTGAGGGGAGACCGAACTTTCTTT. This translates into CASSSLRGDRTFF.

This clonotype occurred a few times. J is TRBJ2-2 and V is TRBV20-1; 7 bases match TRBD1. Trimming removed 5 bases from V and 1 base from J; junction bases left unmatched: 4. CDR3 length: 14 residues. The germline gives CDR1 DFQATT, CDR2 SNEGSKA (reference sequence). This CDR3 reads CSAGRTGNTGELFF. The CDR3, as DNA: TGCAGTGCTGGGCGGACAGGGAACACCGGGGAGCTGTTTTTT.

The chain couples TRBV2 to TRBJ1-1; 9 bases are a match to TRBD1. CDR3 length: 13 residues. The junction had 4 bases not matched to a gene; V was cut back by 10 bases and J by 1 base. Per the germline V gene, CDR1 is SNHLY and CDR2 is FYNNEI. This CDR3 is CATGQGPNTEAFF. The CDR3, as DNA: TGTGCCACCGGACAGGGGCCGAACACTGAAGCTTTCTTT. The full variable domain, completed using reference TRBV2 and TRBJ1-1, is EPEVTQTPSHQVTQMGQEVILRCVPISNHLYFYWYRQILGQKVEFLVSFYNNEISEKSEIFDDQFSVERPDGSNFTLKIRSTKLEDSAMYFCATGQGPNTEAFFGQGTRLTVV.

This clonotype was picked up many times. This chain connects TRBV6-5 to TRBJ1-5; 7 bases fit TRBD1. After removal of 2 bases from V and 5 bases from J, the junction contained 6 bases not matched to a gene. In germline, CDR1 is MNHEY, CDR2 SVGAGI. This CDR3 is 15 amino acids long. This chain's CDR3 is CASSYTKTGDQPQHF. CDR3 bases: TGTGCCAGCAGTTACACAAAAACAGGGGATCAGCCCCAGCATTTT.

The sample holds many counts of this clonotype. The rearrangement uses TRBV11-2 and TRBJ1-1; 7 bases align to TRBD1. The CDR3 has 18 residues. V was pared by 0 bases and J by 4 bases, with 14 bases of the junction left unmatched. Germline V gives CDR1 SGHAT, CDR2 FQNNGV. CDR3 DNA: TGTGCCAGCAGCTTAGACTTCTGGGACAGTAAGGAGGGCACTGAAGCTTTCTTT. As protein: CASSLDFWDSKEGTEAFF.

This clonotype was seen repeatedly, ten times or more. The CDR3 loop is CASSEVETQYF. CDR3 bases: TGTGCCAGCAGTGAGGTAGAGACCCAGTACTTC. The chain couples TRBV6-1 to TRBJ2-5; D is ambiguous. The CDR3 runs to 11 residues. V was pared by 3 bases and J by 4 bases, with 3 bases between. Germline assignment: CDR1 MNHNS and CDR2 SASEGT.

There are a few counts of this clonotype. This chain connects TRBV7-2 to TRBJ1-3; D gene uncertain. Germline V gene sequence: CDR1 SGHTA, CDR2 FQGNSA. The CDR3 loop spans 15 amino acids. V was shortened by 6 bases and J by 0 bases, with 12 bases between the two germline ends. The CDR3 region is CASRLDGNSGNTIYF. Here the CDR3 DNA reads TGTGCCAGCAGACTGGACGGGAACTCTGGAAACACCATATATTTT.

Ten or more counts support this clonotype. The V and J genes are TRBV20-1 and TRBJ1-2; 7 bases align to TRBD1. The germline V gene has CDR1 DFQATT and CDR2 SNEGSKA (reference sequence). The CDR3 is 14 residues long. Trimming cost V 3 bases and J 4 bases; bases outside gene matches: 8. The CDR3: CSARQPRDSYGYTF. Here the CDR3 DNA reads TGCAGTGCTAGGCAACCCCGGGACAGCTATGGCTACACCTTC.

This clonotype has a count of ten or more. The genes are TRBV12-3 or TRBV12-4 and TRBJ1-2; no clear D. Between the trimmed V and J ends, which lost 4 bases and 1 base, there was a span of 16 bases. The CDR3 spans 16 residues. The CDR3 loop is CASSYLDGEVNYGYTF. CDR3 nucleotide sequence: TGTGCCAGCAGTTATTTGGATGGGGAAGTTAACTATGGCTACACCTTC.

This clonotype appeared many times. The rearrangement links TRBV19 to TRBJ1-2; D remains ambiguous. The CDR3 has 14 residues. Trimming pared 1 base from V and 2 bases from J, leaving 8 bases between. CDR1 is LNHDA, CDR2 SQIVND, per germline (reference sequence). In nucleotides, the CDR3 is TGTGCCAGTAGTATAGCTGGCAGCAACTATGGCTACACCTTC. It is translated as CASSIAGSNYGYTF.

The chain recombines TRBV5-1 with TRBJ1-2; tentative D call: TRBD1 (6 bases). Between the trimmed V and J ends, which lost 2 bases and 3 bases, there was a span of 11 bases. The CDR3 covers 14 residues. In germline, CDR1 is SGHRS, CDR2 YFSETQ. CDR3 nucleotide sequence: TGCGCCAGCAGCTTAAGGACAGCCGACTATGGCTACACCTTC. Protein product: CASSLRTADYGYTF. Full variable domain (outside the CDR3, taken from reference TRBV5-1 and TRBJ1-2): KAGVTQTPRYLIKTRGQQVTLSCSPISGHRSVSWYQQTPGQGLQFLFEYFSETQRNKGNFPGRFSGRQFSNSRSEMNVSTLELGDSALYLCASSLRTADYGYTFGSGTRLTVV.

This clonotype was picked up many times. This chain links TRBV12-3 or TRBV12-4 with TRBJ1-6; 8 nucleotides match TRBD1. V trimming: 5 bases; J trimming: 10 bases; junction bases outside the gene matches: 7. CDR3 size: 14 residues. As DNA, the CDR3 is TGTGCCAGCAGTCAATCGACAGGGGTCTCACCCCTCCACTTT. Amino acid sequence: CASSQSTGVSPLHF.

This clonotype has ten or more counts. The chain uses TRBV30 and TRBJ1-1; D call uncertain. Trimming stripped 4 bases from V and 3 bases from J, with 9 bases between. This CDR3 comprises 12 residues. CDR1 GTSNPN and CDR2 SVGIG come from the germline V gene (reference sequence). The CDR3 bases are TGTGCCTGGACAAAGGAGTACACTGAAGCTTTCTTT. Its protein is CAWTKEYTEAFF.

The chain couples TRBV12-3 or TRBV12-4 to TRBJ1-1, with no clear D. This CDR3 is 12 amino acids long. Trimming took 5 bases from V and 11 from J, leaving 15 bases between them. The CDR3 region is CASSPGVLGAFF. In DNA form, the CDR3 reads TGTGCCAGCAGTCCCGGGGTCCTCGGGGCTTTCTTT.